What follows describes a single T cell receptor (beta chain). Its antigen is as yet unknown. The source of the sample is a study of a mutant IDH1 vaccine in newly diagnosed glioma. Study information: In some groups vaccination began 4-6 weeks post-radiotherapy; others received it with temozolomide. Patients arrived already treated with radiotherapy, temozolomide, or both, most having had both. Treated patients, averaging approximately 40 years, were around 62% male and approximately 38% female.

The time point was: week 11, during vaccination. Doses consisted of 300 ug of mutant IDH1 20-mer peptide each, paired with topical imiquimod. This CDR3 is 13 amino acids long. The V end was cut by 7 bases, the J end by 2 bases, with 6 bases between. The V gene's germline CDR1 is SNHLY and CDR2 FYNNEI. The protocol was immunoSEQ multiplex PCR, while the TCRdb copy is restricted to in-frame clones and leaves out a portion. The table records around 100,000 clones, roughly 88% of them present only once. General observations from the study: There were vaccine-induced immune responses in approximately 95% of the patients.

The chain couples TRBV2 to TRBJ2-6; D ambiguous. The sample in question was PBMCs, obtained from a glioma patient whose treatment included an IDH1 peptide vaccine. This clonotype was obtained from a woman between 45 and 60 years old with glioma. CDR3 bases: TGTGCCAGCACCGCGACTGGGGCCAACGTCCTGACTTTC. This sequence encodes CASTATGANVLTF.